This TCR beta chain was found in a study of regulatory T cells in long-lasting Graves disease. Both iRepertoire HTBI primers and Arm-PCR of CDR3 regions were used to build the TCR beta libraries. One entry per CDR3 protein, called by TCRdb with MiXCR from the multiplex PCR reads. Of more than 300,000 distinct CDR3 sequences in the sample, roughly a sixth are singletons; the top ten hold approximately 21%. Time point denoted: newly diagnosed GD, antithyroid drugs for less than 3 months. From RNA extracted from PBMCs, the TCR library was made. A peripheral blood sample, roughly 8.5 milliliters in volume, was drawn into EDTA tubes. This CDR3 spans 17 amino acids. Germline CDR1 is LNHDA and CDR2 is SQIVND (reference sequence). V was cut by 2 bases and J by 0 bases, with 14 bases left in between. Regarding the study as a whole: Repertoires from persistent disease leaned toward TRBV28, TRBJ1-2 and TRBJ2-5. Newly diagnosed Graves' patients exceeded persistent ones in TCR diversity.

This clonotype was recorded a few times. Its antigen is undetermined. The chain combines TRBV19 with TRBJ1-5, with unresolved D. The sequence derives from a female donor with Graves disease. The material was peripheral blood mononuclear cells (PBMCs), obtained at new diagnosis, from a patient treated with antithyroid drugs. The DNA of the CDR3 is TGTGCCAGTAGTATAATCGTAAAAGAATTTAGCAATCAGCCCCAGCATTTT. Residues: CASSIIVKEFSNQPQHF.